The 20 T cell receptor beta chains below were found in one sample sequenced in a study of shared clonotypes between healthy human individuals. Method: immunoSEQ multiplex PCR; TCRdb's copy keeps in-frame clones and lacks some. The sample holds about 340,000 clones; roughly 70% are singletons and the top ten take 8% to 13%. Sequenced sample: memory CD4+ T cells sorted from blood. Sample subset: CD45RA-negative fraction. Every receptor here comes from a young man in good health.

The sample holds many counts of this clone. The genes are TRBV25-1 and TRBJ2-7; TRBD1 is a possible D gene (6 bases). CDR1 and CDR2 (germline): MGHDK, SYGVNS. Trimming removed 3 bases from V and 0 bases from J, with 9 bases in between. This CDR3 comprises 14 residues. CDR3 residues: CASSDRGDSYEQYF. DNA of the CDR3: TGTGCCAGCAGTGACAGGGGTGACTCCTACGAGCAGTACTTC.

With respect to this clone: One end of the junction is discordant with germline, which a read error may explain. V gene TRBV5-6 combines with J gene TRBJ2-7; 7 nucleotides line up with TRBD2. CDR1 SGHDT and CDR2 YYEEEE come from the germline V gene. CDR3 length: 14 residues. The chain's CDR3 is CVSIGGGPIYEQYF. The CDR3 DNA reads TGTGTCAGCATTGGGGGAGGGCCCATCTACGAGCAGTACTTC.

This chain connects TRBV6-1 to TRBJ2-7, with 10 bases fitting TRBD1. The trim removed 5 bases at V and 2 bases at J, leaving 6 bases unmatched. The CDR3 has 15 amino acids. CDR1 is MNHNS, CDR2 SASEGT, per germline. CDR3 sequence reads: CASSQWGQGPYEQYF. In DNA, the CDR3 is TGTGCCAGCAGTCAGTGGGGACAGGGGCCCTACGAGCAGTACTTC.

This clone has just a few counts. The V and J genes are TRBV7-2 and TRBJ2-7, with 15 bases that match TRBD2. The trim removed 5 bases at V and 5 bases at J, leaving 7 bases unmatched. The CDR3 length is 16 residues. Per the germline V gene, CDR1 is SGHTA and CDR2 is FQGNSA. The CDR3 region has the DNA TGTGCCAGCAGCATCACCGGGACTAGCGGGAGGAACGAGCAGTACTTC. Protein product: CASSITGTSGRNEQYF. The complete variable domain, with remaining parts taken from reference TRBV7-2 and TRBJ2-7, reads GAGVSQSPSNKVTEKGKDVELRCDPISGHTALYWYRQSLGQGLEFLIYFQGNSAPDKSGLPSDRFSAERTGGSVSTLTIQRTQQEDSAVYLCASSITGTSGRNEQYFGPGTRLTVT.

This clone was detected many times. V is TRBV6-5 and J is TRBJ1-2; D unresolved. From germline, CDR1 is MNHEY and CDR2 SVGAGI. This CDR3 has 12 amino acids. V shed 6 bases and J shed 4 bases, with 9 bases lying between them. CDR3 DNA sequence: TGTGCCAGCAGGAACTTAGGCTATGGCTACACCTTC. Protein product: CASRNLGYGYTF.

This sequence joins TRBV6-1 and TRBJ1-5, with D uncertain. Germline V CDR1 and CDR2: MNHNS, SASEGT. There are 16 residues in the CDR3. Trimming shortened V by 2 bases and J by 2 bases, and 13 bases separated the two germline ends. The CDR3 sequence: CASSENPSVRNQPQHF. DNA of the CDR3: TGTGCCAGCAGTGAAAACCCCAGTGTCCGCAATCAGCCCCAGCATTTT.

The V and J genes are TRBV5-1 and TRBJ2-2; the match to TRBD1 covers 7 bases. The ends lost 4 bases at V and 6 bases at J; junction bases unmatched: 12. There are 16 residues in the CDR3. Germline-derived CDR1 and CDR2 are SGHRS and YFSETQ. This chain's CDR3 is CASSIIQGVMAGELFF. CDR3 DNA: TGCGCCAGCAGCATAATTCAGGGGGTAATGGCCGGGGAGCTGTTTTTT.

This clone was recorded once. The chain employs TRBV5-1 and TRBJ2-1; TRBD2 is a possible D gene (5 bases). This CDR3 contains 14 residues. V was cut by 2 bases and J by 6 bases, with 12 bases left in between. CDR1 and CDR2 (germline): SGHRS, YFSETQ. The CDR3 region has the DNA TGCGCCAGCAGCTTAGGGCAGAGGGCCAATGAGCAGTTCTTC. Encoded protein: CASSLGQRANEQFF.

This chain uses TRBV2 with TRBJ2-3, with 8 bases matching TRBD2. CDR1 and CDR2 from the germline V gene are SNHLY and FYNNEI. The CDR3 length is 15 residues. V was clipped by 6 bases and J by 3 bases; unmatched bases: 8. The chain's CDR3 is CASSPGGPGTDTQYF. The CDR3 DNA sequence: TGTGCCAGCAGCCCGGGGGGGCCAGGGACAGATACGCAGTATTTT.

The rearrangement uses TRBV15 and TRBJ2-1; TRBD2 matches at 9 bases. Germline CDR1 and CDR2: LNHNV and YYDKDF (reference sequence). CDR3 length equals 16 residues. Trimming at V came to 0 bases and at J to 12 bases, leaving 12 bases not matched to a gene. The CDR3 reads CATSRDELAGLARQFF. The CDR3 DNA reads as TGTGCCACCAGCAGAGATGAGTTGGCGGGACTAGCCCGGCAGTTCTTC.

J is TRBJ2-1 and V is TRBV7-2; the D is unclear. Trimming left V 5 bases short and J 0 bases short, with 14 bases between. Germline CDR1 SGHTA, CDR2 FQGNSA. The CDR3 contains 16 residues. The CDR3 nucleotides read TGTGCCAGCAGCCCCGTTCAGGCGAGCTCCTACAATGAGCAGTTCTTC. It translates to CASSPVQASSYNEQFF. Full variable domain (remainder filled in from reference TRBV7-2 and TRBJ2-1): GAGVSQSPSNKVTEKGKDVELRCDPISGHTALYWYRQSLGQGLEFLIYFQGNSAPDKSGLPSDRFSAERTGGSVSTLTIQRTQQEDSAVYLCASSPVQASSYNEQFFGPGTRLTVL.

This clone was counted between two and nine times. The chain links TRBV4-3 to TRBJ2-4, with 13 bases identical to TRBD2. J lost 0 bases, V lost 2 bases, and 1 base had no gene match. Per germline, CDR1 LGHNA and CDR2 YSLEER. The CDR3 loop spans 17 amino acids. CDR3 in DNA: TGCGCCAGCAGCCAAAGACTAGCGGGAGGAGCCAAAAACATTCAGTACTTC. This sequence encodes CASSQRLAGGAKNIQYF.

A few counts support this clone. The chain carries TRBV10-3 and TRBJ1-4, with D perhaps matching TRBD1 (5 bases). Trimming stripped 2 bases from V and 8 bases from J, with 12 bases between. Per germline, CDR1 ENHRY and CDR2 SYGVKD. The CDR3 totals 14 residues. The CDR3 DNA is TGTGCCATCAGTGAGGCCAGGGATGGAGAAAAACTGTTTTTT. It codes for CAISEARDGEKLFF.

The chain uses TRBV5-1 and TRBJ1-1, with D possibly TRBD1 on 6 matching bases. The CDR3 consists of 17 residues. The germline V and J ends were trimmed by 3 bases and 1 base, with 19 bases remaining between them. Looked up from germline, CDR1 is SGHRS and CDR2 is YFSETQ. The CDR3, as DNA: TGCGCCAGCAGCTCGGGGTATAAACAGGGTTGGAACACTGAAGCTTTCTTT. Its translation: CASSSGYKQGWNTEAFF.

The CDR3 DNA is TGTGCCAGCAGCGCATCCGGGACCGGCTTTAACACCATATATTTT. Encoded protein: CASSASGTGFNTIYF. The chain couples TRBV9 to TRBJ1-3; tentatively, D is TRBD1 (5 bases). The ends were cut back, 3 bases at V and 7 bases at J, with 17 bases in the middle. The germline gives CDR1 SGDLS, CDR2 YYNGEE. CDR3 length: 15 residues.

Many counts were recorded for this clone. This rearrangement joins TRBV25-1 to TRBJ2-5, with TRBD2 identical over 7 bases. After removal of 5 bases from V and 3 bases from J, the junction contained 12 bases not matched to a gene. Germline CDR1 reads MGHDK; CDR2 reads SYGVNS. The CDR3 is 16 residues long. The DNA for the CDR3 is TGTGCCAGCAGTCCGCCGGGACTATTAAGTGAAGAGACCCAGTACTTC. Residues: CASSPPGLLSEETQYF.

This clone was picked up one time. The gene calls are TRBV2 and TRBJ2-3; the match to TRBD2 covers 9 bases. With V trimmed by 4 bases and J by 3 bases, 2 bases remained unmatched. The CDR3 has 14 residues. Germline CDR1 and CDR2: SNHLY and FYNNEI. CDR3 protein: CASSVGLATDTQYF. Here the CDR3 DNA reads TGTGCCAGCAGTGTCGGACTAGCGACAGATACGCAGTATTTT.

This sequence joins TRBV30 and TRBJ2-3; no reliable D call. Trimming took off 4 bases at V and 5 bases at J, with 13 bases between the two ends. The CDR3 totals 13 residues. Germline loops: CDR1 GTSNPN, CDR2 SVGIG (reference sequence). CDR3 loop: CAWTNGRGDTQYF. Written as DNA, the CDR3 is TGTGCCTGGACAAACGGGCGAGGAGATACGCAGTATTTT. The full variable domain, its missing parts supplied by reference TRBV30 and TRBJ2-3, is SQTIHQWPATLVQPVGSPLSLECTVEGTSNPNLYWYRQAAGRGLQLLFYSVGIGQISSEVPQNLSASRPQDRQFILSSKKLLLSDSGFYLCAWTNGRGDTQYFGPGTRLTVL.

V usage is TRBV28 and J usage is TRBJ2-7; the D gene is possibly TRBD2 (6 bases). This CDR3 comprises 12 residues. Trimming took off 11 bases at V and 4 bases at J, with 15 bases between the two ends. The germline CDR1 and CDR2 sequences are MDHEN and SYDVKM. CDR3 coding DNA: TGTGCCGTCCGGGAAGGGACTTACGAGCAGTACTTC. Protein product: CAVREGTYEQYF.

This chain joins TRBV7-2 and TRBJ2-7; perhaps TRBD1 as D (6 bases). The CDR3 length is 15 residues. V was clipped by 4 bases and J by 5 bases, with 18 bases between them. Per germline, CDR1 SGHTA and CDR2 FQGNSA. The CDR3 DNA reads TGTGCCAGCAGCTCGAAGCACAGGGATCCCGACGAGCAGTACTTC. Its protein is CASSSKHRDPDEQYF.